These 16 T cell receptor beta chains were sequenced from one sample in a study of shared clonotypes between healthy human individuals. The data were produced by immunoSEQ multiplex PCR, yet TCRdb's version contains in-frame clones alone and is incomplete. This sample has 740,000 or so clones, with approximately 73% found just once. The sample was memory CD4+ T cells sorted from blood. The subset is: CD45RA-negative fraction. These receptor sequences come from a woman aged 25 to 45 in good health.

This chain uses TRBV10-3 with TRBJ2-1; D remains unclear. In germline, CDR1 is ENHRY, CDR2 SYGVKD. This CDR3 has 15 residues. V was trimmed by 0 bases and J by 4 bases, leaving 10 bases between them. CDR3 nucleotide sequence: TGTGCCATCAGTGAGTCTTTCGCAATTTACAATGAGCAGTTCTTC. Protein product: CAISESFAIYNEQFF.

This chain joins TRBV11-2 and TRBJ2-1; 7 bases line up with TRBD2. With 3 bases clipped from V and 7 bases from J, the junction kept 12 bases outside the gene matches. CDR3 size: 16 residues. The germline gives CDR1 SGHAT, CDR2 FQNNGV. The CDR3 loop is CASSFQGGGSWNEQFF. The CDR3 nucleotides are TGTGCCAGCAGCTTCCAAGGCGGCGGGAGTTGGAATGAGCAGTTCTTC. The entire variable domain, with the rest obtained from reference TRBV11-2 and TRBJ2-1, is as follows: EAGVAQSPRYKIIEKRQSVAFWCNPISGHATLYWYQQILGQGPKLLIQFQNNGVVDDSQLPKDRFSAERLKGVDSTLKIQPAKLEDSAVYLCASSFQGGGSWNEQFFGPGTRLTVL.

The V gene is TRBV21-1, the J gene TRBJ2-2; the D segment call TRBD1 is taken from the table without a DNA check. TRBV21-1 is termed a pseudogene. This CDR3 is 14 amino acids long. Written as DNA, the CDR3 is TGTGCCAGCAGCACACAGGCCAGGGCCGGGGAGCTGTTTTTT. Its translation is CASSTQARAGELFF.

This clone turned up a few times. J is TRBJ2-3 and V is TRBV28; 12 bases map to TRBD2. This CDR3 has 15 residues. Trimming at V came to 6 bases and at J to 7 bases, leaving 8 bases not matched to a gene. Germline CDR1 MDHEN, CDR2 SYDVKM. Written as DNA, the CDR3 is TGTGCCAGCAGCCTAGCGGGAGGGGCTACAAATACGCAGTATTTT. This encodes CASSLAGGATNTQYF.

There are a few counts of this clone. V and J are TRBV20-1 and TRBJ2-5; D unresolved. V was cut by 3 bases and J by 5 bases, with 7 bases left in between. The germline gives CDR1 DFQATT, CDR2 SNEGSKA (reference sequence). The CDR3 runs 11 residues. CDR3 nucleotides: TGCAGTGCTAGGCCGAGGGAGACCCAGTACTTC. Its protein product is CSARPRETQYF.

A word on this clone: The sample holds other DNA sequences that translate to the same CDR3. The chain carries TRBV27 and TRBJ2-7; D uncertain. Trimming removed 6 bases at V and 0 bases at J, with 12 bases between. There are 14 residues in the CDR3. Germline V CDR1 and CDR2: MNHEY, SMNVEV (reference sequence). The CDR3 region is CASSLSPSSYEQYF. The DNA for the CDR3 is TGTGCCAGCAGCCTTAGTCCTAGCTCCTACGAGCAGTACTTC.

The chain joins TRBV11-2 to TRBJ2-5; D unresolved. The CDR3 spans 14 residues. The V and J ends lost 3 bases and 5 bases respectively, with 13 bases between them. CDR1 and CDR2 (germline): SGHAT, FQNNGV. CDR3 amino acids: CASSLYSFGETQYF. The CDR3 DNA reads as TGTGCCAGCAGCTTGTACAGTTTTGGGGAGACCCAGTACTTC.

This chain's CDR3 is CAWSVSFRRGLTNEKLFF. The DNA for the CDR3 is TGTGCCTGGAGTGTCTCGTTCAGAAGGGGGCTGACTAATGAAAAACTGTTTTTT. This chain joins TRBV30 and TRBJ1-4; 7 bases match TRBD1. Germline assignment: CDR1 GTSNPN and CDR2 SVGIG (reference sequence). The V and J ends lost 0 bases and 2 bases, in that order; junction bases with no gene match: 12. This CDR3 spans 18 amino acids.

This chain uses TRBV6-5 with TRBJ2-5; TRBD1 aligns across 8 bases. V trimming: 5 bases; J trimming: 5 bases; junction bases outside the gene matches: 4. CDR1 MNHEY and CDR2 SVGAGI come from the germline V gene. The CDR3 totals 13 residues. Written as DNA, the CDR3 is TGTGCCAGCAGTCCTCGACAGGGGGAGACCCAGTACTTC. Translated, it gives CASSPRQGETQYF.

The chain recombines TRBV29-1 with TRBJ1-2, with D maybe TRBD1 (6 bases). Per germline, CDR1 SQVTM and CDR2 ANQGSEA. This CDR3 spans 12 amino acids. Trimming took 3 bases from V and 9 from J, leaving 14 bases between them. The CDR3 protein is CSVEGGTSSYTF. The CDR3 DNA follows: TGCAGCGTTGAGGGGGGCACCAGTAGCTACACCTTC.

V and J are TRBV27 and TRBJ2-3; D call uncertain. The germline CDR1 and CDR2 sequences are MNHEY and SMNVEV (reference sequence). The CDR3 has 14 residues. Between the trimmed V and J ends, which lost 5 bases and 3 bases, there was a span of 12 bases. In DNA, the CDR3 is TGTGCCAGCAGTCCCCCTGGGTGGACAGATACGCAGTATTTT. Amino acids: CASSPPGWTDTQYF.

This clone was counted between two and nine times. The CDR3 DNA follows: TGTGCCAGCAGCCCCCAGACAGGACAAAGCTCCTACGAGCAGTACTTC. As protein: CASSPQTGQSSYEQYF. The J gene is TRBJ2-7, the V gene TRBV11-2, with TRBD1 as a possible D gene (6 bases). CDR1 and CDR2 from the germline V gene are SGHAT and FQNNGV. V lost 5 bases to trimming and J lost 0 bases, with 17 bases between them. The CDR3 is made up of 16 amino acids.

In this sample, this clone turned up once. The sample carries other DNA sequences with the same CDR3. The chain joins TRBV27 to TRBJ2-3, with a possible D match to TRBD2 (6 bases). Germline V gene data show CDR1 as MNHEY and CDR2 as SMNVEV (reference sequence). V was clipped by 6 bases and J by 0 bases, with 13 bases between them. The CDR3 covers 15 residues. In DNA, the CDR3 is TGTGCCAGCAGGAATAGCGGTCCAAGCACAGATACGCAGTATTTT. This encodes CASRNSGPSTDTQYF.

This clone was counted ten times or more. In DNA form, the CDR3 reads TGTGCCAGCAGCTTGGGAAGCGGGTCCTACGAGCAGTACTTC. Protein sequence: CASSLGSGSYEQYF. V is TRBV5-4 and J is TRBJ2-7, with D maybe TRBD2 (6 bases). This CDR3 is built from 14 residues. Germline assignment: CDR1 SGHNT and CDR2 YYREEE (reference sequence). V dropped 0 bases and J dropped 1 base, with 8 bases sitting between them.

The genes are TRBV27 and TRBJ1-3; D remains unclear. The germline V gene encodes CDR1 MNHEY and CDR2 SMNVEV (reference sequence). With 2 bases removed from V and 2 bases from J, the gap between germline ends came to 4 bases. The CDR3 sequence is 13 residues long. The CDR3 spells CASSLGAGNTIYF. Here the CDR3 DNA reads TGTGCCAGCAGTTTAGGGGCTGGAAACACCATATATTTT.

The rearrangement links TRBV11-2 to TRBJ2-2; 8 bases are a match to TRBD1. Trimming cost V 3 bases and J 0 bases; bases outside gene matches: 3. The CDR3 spans 16 residues. CDR1 is SGHAT, CDR2 FQNNGV, per germline. Here the CDR3 DNA reads TGTGCCAGCAGCTTCGACAGGGGAGCGAACACCGGGGAGCTGTTTTTT. Translated, it gives CASSFDRGANTGELFF.